This T cell receptor beta chain stems from a study of blood T cell repertoires in COVID-19. Study in general: The origin of the acute and convalescent COVID-19 samples was the United States, Italy and Spain. PBMCs, B-cell-depleted T cells, or T cells were the source of the cDNA or gDNA that made up the material.

From germline, CDR1 is SNHLY and CDR2 FYNNEI. V shed 7 bases and J 6 bases; nucleotides not matched to a gene: 5. The CDR3 has 16 residues. Original data processing: Reference gene primer amplification gave estimated nucleated cell counts. Libraries were prepared by immunoSEQ multiplex PCR; TCRdb keeps only in-frame clonotypes and omits some of them. The DNA gave D and trimming, while V, J and clone size come from that table. The table includes roughly 300,000 clones, around 80% detected once. The receptor was derived from a woman between 50 and 59 years old with acute or convalescent COVID-19. The chain links TRBV2 to TRBJ2-2; 16 positions match TRBD2. Sequencing was performed on peripheral blood. CDR3 bases: TGTGCCAGCAAGGGGACTAGCGGGGGGGCTCCCGGGGAGCTGTTTTTT. Protein product: CASKGTSGGAPGELFF. Full variable domain (missing parts from reference TRBV2 and TRBJ2-2): EPEVTQTPSHQVTQMGQEVILRCVPISNHLYFYWYRQILGQKVEFLVSFYNNEISEKSEIFDDQFSVERPDGSNFTLKIRSTKLEDSAMYFCASKGTSGGAPGELFFGEGSRLTVL.